The entry below describes one T cell receptor beta chain. The sample originates from a study of blood T cell repertoires in COVID-19. The table came from immunoSEQ multiplex PCR; TCRdb's copy has only in-frame clones and leaves some out. This repertoire shows some 200,000 clones, around 89% found once; its top ten account for about 8.1%. The V gene end was trimmed by 1 base and the J gene end by 5 bases; junction bases not matched to a gene: 3. Germline V gene lookup returns CDR1 MGHRA and CDR2 YSYEKL. The CDR3 is made up of 15 amino acids. The sequenced sample consisted of PBMCs or T cells enriched from blood (not recorded which). The chain joins TRBV4-1 to TRBJ1-2; 11 bases map to TRBD1. This TCR came from a woman between 18 and 29 years old who had recovered from COVID-19. CDR3 nucleotide sequence: TGCGCCAGCAGCCAAGGGACAGGGGGCGGGTATGGCTACACCTTC. Residues: CASSQGTGGGYGYTF.